Included here is one T cell receptor beta chain sequence, with context. Which antigen it targets is not known. Base qualities are missing; no much larger clone stands one base away. The CDR3 regions of human TCRbeta chains were analyzed by immunosequencing. Regarding the original processing steps: Repertoire TCRs were matched against a reference library of SARS-CoV-2-specific TCRs generated with the MIRA antigen-specificity platform. Breadth was defined as the fraction of unique TCRs that were SARS-CoV-2-associated. Depth was defined as the fraction of total T cells that were SARS-CoV-2-associated. Using the MIRA data, each spike-specific TCR was assigned both to the spike region to which the TCR was reactive and to a CD4 or CD8 class. Log10-transformed breadth and depth values were compared by one-way ANOVA with Sidak's multiple comparisons tests. TCRdb took over this immuneACCESS table, retaining in-frame rearrangements with V and J assigned. Such tables are incomplete; in checked studies, under half of the missing clones stem from an unresolved V gene, and the remainder is unexplained. The V and J calls and clone size were taken over from that table, and D and trimming were inferred from the DNA. The sample table contains roughly 150,000 clones; only one count was recorded for about 91% of them. The top ten hold around 2.3% of the sample.

This specimen's time point label, per the study, means: baseline before first vaccination. The vaccinee samples were drawn from two UK trials, COV001 and COV002, one of which was a single-blind randomized controlled phase 2/3 trial testing AZD1222 (ChAdOx1 nCoV-19) in healthy adults. Trial participant PBMC samples were collected at day 0 and day 28 after the second dose for TCRbeta chain sequencing. The data are from a study of T cell responses to AZD1222 COVID-19 vaccine (dated by TCRdb to the early 2020s). Study-level background: Because spike-specific TCR depth and breadth did not differ between the two schedules, AZD1222 recipients who got a second dose at roughly 4 weeks were pooled with those who got a second dose at roughly 12 weeks. Trial participants were enrolled by age into subgroups of 18-55, 56-69 and 70-plus years, and around 150, 28 and 57 TCR-sequenced participants, respectively, were included in these subgroups. A total of approximately 240 trial participants underwent TCR sequencing, of whom about 200 received two doses of AZD1222 and approximately 25 received two doses of the MenACWY control vaccine.

Results and caveats for the whole study, not just this receptor: Participants were mostly white British and included more females than males, and it was suggested by the authors that clonal diversity may have been underestimated. No day 14 peak-response samples were available, so repertoires were characterized only after the peak T cell response. Nearly half of unique spike-specific TCRs reportedly recognized epitopes outside regions mutated in the B.1.351 and B.1.1.7 variants. Conclusions about previously exposed vaccinees are limited because only a handful of AZD1222 recipients were SARS-CoV-2 seropositive at baseline. After two AZD1222 doses, both the breadth and the depth of spike-specific TCRs were significantly higher than at day 0 and than in MenACWY recipients. In the small 56-69-year group, the increase in depth fell short of significance, most likely because of low power. The whole spike protein was spanned by vaccine-associated CD4 TCRs, and dominant responses were seen in regions 160-218 and 743-854.

V is cut back by 4 bases and J by 0 bases, with 3 bases in the junction unmatched. The CDR3 numbers 14 residues from cysteine through phenylalanine. Just the 42-base CDR3 DNA is kept, in frame starting at base 1. The germline V gene sets CDR1 to SGHRS and CDR2 to YFSETQ. The V and J segments used are TRBV5-1 and TRBJ1-1, and 7 junctional nucleotides match TRBD1. This TCR was recovered from an adult in good health. This sample comprised peripheral blood, obtained on day 0 of AZD1222 vaccination. The DNA sequence reads TGCGCCAGCAGCGAGGGACAGATGAACACTGAAGCTTTCTTT. Translated, it reads CASSEGQMNTEAFF.